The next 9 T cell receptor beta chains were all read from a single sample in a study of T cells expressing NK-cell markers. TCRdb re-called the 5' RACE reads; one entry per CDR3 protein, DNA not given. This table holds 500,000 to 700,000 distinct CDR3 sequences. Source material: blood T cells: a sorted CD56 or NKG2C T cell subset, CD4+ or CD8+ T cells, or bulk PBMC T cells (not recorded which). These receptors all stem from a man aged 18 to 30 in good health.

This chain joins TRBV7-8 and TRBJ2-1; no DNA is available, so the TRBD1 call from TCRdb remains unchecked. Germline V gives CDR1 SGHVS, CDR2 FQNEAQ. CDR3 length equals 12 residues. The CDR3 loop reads CASSPGMSEQFF.

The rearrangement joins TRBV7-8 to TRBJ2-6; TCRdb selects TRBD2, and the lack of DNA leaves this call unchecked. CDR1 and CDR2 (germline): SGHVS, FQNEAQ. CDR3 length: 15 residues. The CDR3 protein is CASSSSLGGANVLTF. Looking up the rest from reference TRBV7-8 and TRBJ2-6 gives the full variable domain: GAGVSQSPRYKVAKRGQDVALRCDPISGHVSLFWYQQALGQGPEFLTYFQNEAQLDKSGLPSDRFFAERPEGSVSTLKIQRTQQEDSAVYLCASSSSLGGANVLTFGAGSRLTVL.

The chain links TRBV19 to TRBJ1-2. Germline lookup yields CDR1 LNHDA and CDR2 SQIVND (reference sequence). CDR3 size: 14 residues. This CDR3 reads CASSMQGLNYGYTF.

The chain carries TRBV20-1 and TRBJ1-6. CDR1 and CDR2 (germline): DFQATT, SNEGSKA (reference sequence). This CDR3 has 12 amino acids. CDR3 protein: CSARGTRSPLHF.

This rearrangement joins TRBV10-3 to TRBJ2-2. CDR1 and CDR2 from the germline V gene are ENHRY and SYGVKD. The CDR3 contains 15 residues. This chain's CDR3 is CAISGKRPNTGELFF.

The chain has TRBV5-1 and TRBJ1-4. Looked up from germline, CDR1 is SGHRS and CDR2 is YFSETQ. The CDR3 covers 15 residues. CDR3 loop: CASSGGLFANEKLFF. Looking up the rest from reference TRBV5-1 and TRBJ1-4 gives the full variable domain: KAGVTQTPRYLIKTRGQQVTLSCSPISGHRSVSWYQQTPGQGLQFLFEYFSETQRNKGNFPGRFSGRQFSNSRSEMNVSTLELGDSALYLCASSGGLFANEKLFFGSGTQLSVL.

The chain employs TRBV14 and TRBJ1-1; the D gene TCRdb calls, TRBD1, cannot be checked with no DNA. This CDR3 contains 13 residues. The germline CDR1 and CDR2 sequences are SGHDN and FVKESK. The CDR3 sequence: CASSHQSGGKAFF. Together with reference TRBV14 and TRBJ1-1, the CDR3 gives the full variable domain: EAGVTQFPSHSVIEKGQTVTLRCDPISGHDNLYWYRRVMGKEIKFLLHFVKESKQDESGMPNNRFLAERTGGTYSTLKVQPAELEDSGVYFCASSHQSGGKAFFGQGTRLTVV.

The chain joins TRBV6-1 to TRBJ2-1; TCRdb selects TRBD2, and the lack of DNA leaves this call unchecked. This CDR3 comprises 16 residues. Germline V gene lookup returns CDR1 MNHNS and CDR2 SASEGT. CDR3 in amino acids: CASSPRGLNAYNEQFF.

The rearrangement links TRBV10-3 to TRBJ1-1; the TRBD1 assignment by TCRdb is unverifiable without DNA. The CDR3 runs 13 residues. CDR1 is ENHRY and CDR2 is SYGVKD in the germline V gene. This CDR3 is CAITRTGDTEAFF.